Included here is one TCR beta chain sequence, with context. Antigen: not known. This sample was taken from a study of siplizumab effects on memory and regulatory T cells. General observations from the study: The alloreactive clones that mapped to unstimulated subsets made up only a minor fraction.

J lost 6 bases, V lost 3 bases, and 4 bases had no gene match. Germline V lookup: CDR1 LNHDA, CDR2 SQIVND (reference sequence). CDR3 length: 14 amino acids. Sequencing was performed with immunoSEQ multiplex PCR; in TCRdb, only in-frame clones are kept and a portion is missing. The sample includes about 56,000 clones, around 97% of them seen just once. This TCR was sampled from a human donor in good health. This chain joins TRBV19 and TRBJ2-2, with TRBD2 matching over 7 bases. The specimen sequenced was naive CD8+ T cells sorted from blood. The CDR3 spells CASSIRGSPGELFF. The CDR3 DNA reads TGTGCCAGTAGTATTCGCGGGAGTCCCGGGGAGCTGTTTTTT.